Below, one T cell receptor (beta chain) is given with its context. Antigen: not known. This sample is drawn from a study of cytomegalovirus exposure and HLA in healthy donors. Amplification used 60 Vbeta primers and 13 Jbeta primers. Generated by immunoSEQ multiplex PCR, the TCRdb table keeps only in-frame clones and is missing some. The repertoire holds 95,000 to 150,000 clones, with less than 75% as singletons. Study-wide results and caveats: Investigators reported fewer than 200 TCR beta chains as tied to cytomegalovirus. The productive fraction for most TCR beta V segments was about 87% or about 30% in an earlier analysis. TCR beta V- and J-gene trimming, according to a later analysis, was linked to a missense DCLRE1C variant. Most subjects had HLA-A and HLA-B alleles reportedly predicted accurately by TCR beta sequences.

The sequence was obtained from a middle-aged woman in good health and CMV-seronegative. The sample was PBMCs.

CDR3 DNA: TGTGCCAGCAGTGAAGGGGGGGGCTCTGGAAACACCATATATTTT. Translated: CASSEGGGSGNTIYF. The V and J genes are TRBV6-1 and TRBJ1-3, with a possible D match to TRBD1 (5 bases). Germline V lookup: CDR1 MNHNS, CDR2 SASEGT. V was shortened by 1 base and J by 0 bases, with 7 bases between the two germline ends. The CDR3 is made up of 15 amino acids.